A selection of T cell receptor beta chains follows, all from one sample in a study of cytomegalovirus exposure and HLA in healthy donors. Sequencing used immunoSEQ multiplex PCR; TCRdb keeps in-frame clones, though not all of them. Among about 89,000 clones listed, roughly 86% were seen once. Sequenced material: PBMCs. The receptors were sampled from a man aged 25 to 40 in good health and CMV-seropositive. Each CDR3 is given with its conserved first and last residue. The D gene is left open where the match is weak. Clone size is shown for a subset of rows, as once, few, many or a class of expanded clone.

d_call: TRBD1
v_call: TRBV15
clone_size: NA
j_call: TRBJ1-5
cdr3_aa: CATSRDGGGFNQPQHF
cdr3_nt: TGTGCCACCAGCAGAGATGGAGGGGGCTTTAATCAGCCCCAGCATTTT

d_call: TRBD1
v_call: TRBV18
clone_size: NA
j_call: TRBJ1-2
cdr3_aa: CASSPPGTGYGYTF
cdr3_nt: TGTGCCAGCTCACCACCCGGGACAGGGTACGGCTACACCTTC

d_call: NA
v_call: TRBV11-2
clone_size: few
j_call: TRBJ1-5
cdr3_aa: CASSFLGAGVNQPQHF
cdr3_nt: TGTGCCAGCAGCTTTTTGGGGGCAGGAGTCAATCAGCCCCAGCATTTC

d_call: TRBD1
v_call: TRBV10-3
clone_size: NA
j_call: TRBJ2-1
cdr3_aa: CAIRDNRGSYNEQFF
cdr3_nt: TGTGCCATCAGGGATAACAGGGGCTCCTACAATGAGCAGTTCTTC

d_call: NA
v_call: TRBV28
clone_size: NA
j_call: TRBJ1-5
cdr3_aa: CASSWGQQPQHF
cdr3_nt: TGTGCCAGCAGTTGGGGACAACAGCCCCAGCATTTT

d_call: NA
v_call: TRBV4-1
clone_size: NA
j_call: TRBJ1-2
cdr3_aa: CASSQDRHLNYGYTF
cdr3_nt: TGCGCCAGCAGCCAAGATAGACACCTTAACTATGGCTACACCTTC

d_call: TRBD2
v_call: TRBV4-1
clone_size: NA
j_call: TRBJ2-2
cdr3_aa: CASSQAPPSGTNTGELFF
cdr3_nt: TGCGCCAGCAGCCAAGCCCCTCCTAGCGGGACGAACACCGGGGAGCTGTTTTTT

d_call: NA
v_call: TRBV27
clone_size: once
j_call: TRBJ1-2
cdr3_aa: CASSLSVLGVQGYGYTF
cdr3_nt: TGTGCCAGCAGTTTATCGGTGCTAGGGGTTCAGGGCTATGGCTACACCTTC

d_call: TRBD1
v_call: TRBV28
clone_size: NA
j_call: TRBJ1-1
cdr3_aa: CASSPPTGQNTEAFF
cdr3_nt: TGTGCCAGCAGTCCACCGACAGGGCAGAACACTGAAGCTTTCTTT

d_call: NA
v_call: TRBV10-3
clone_size: NA
j_call: TRBJ2-5
cdr3_aa: CAISDPRGGQETQYF
cdr3_nt: TGTGCCATCAGTGATCCCAGAGGAGGCCAAGAGACCCAGTACTTC

d_call: NA
v_call: TRBV11-2
clone_size: NA
j_call: TRBJ1-2
cdr3_aa: CASSPVTGRILDGYTF
cdr3_nt: TGTGCCAGCAGCCCCGTAACGGGGAGGATCCTCGATGGCTACACCTTC

d_call: NA
v_call: TRBV5-1
clone_size: NA
j_call: TRBJ2-2
cdr3_aa: CASSLGTLNTGELFF
cdr3_nt: TGCGCCAGCAGCTTGGGGACTCTGAACACCGGGGAGCTGTTTTTT